The 2 T cell receptor beta chains reported below all come from one sample, sequenced in a study of blood T cell repertoires in COVID-19. The assay was immunoSEQ multiplex PCR, and TCRdb's table has in-frame clones only and misses some. The sample lists approximately 110,000 clones; 84% were seen once. The sequenced sample consisted of peripheral blood. Receptor source: a woman aged 40 to 50 with acute or convalescent COVID-19.

This clone was counted once. The rearrangement joins TRBV6-5 to TRBJ2-3; D is undetermined. Between the trimmed V and J ends, which lost 6 bases and 0 bases, there was a span of 7 bases. Per germline, CDR1 MNHEY and CDR2 SVGAGI. The CDR3 is 13 residues long. CDR3 sequence: CASRVTSTDTQYF. DNA of the CDR3: TGTGCCAGCAGGGTAACTAGCACAGATACGCAGTATTTT.

This chain connects TRBV19 to TRBJ2-1; 15 nucleotides match TRBD2. The CDR3 covers 19 residues. Germline CDR1 LNHDA, CDR2 SQIVND (reference sequence). The J segment lost 3 bases and the V segment lost 0 bases, leaving 6 bases of the junction unmatched. The CDR3 sequence is CASSIDGTSGGPNYNEQFF. In nucleotides, the CDR3 is TGTGCCAGTAGTATAGATGGGACTAGCGGGGGGCCAAACTACAATGAGCAGTTCTTC.